The rows below give T cell receptor beta chains drawn from one sample of a study of blood T cell repertoires in COVID-19. Profiled with immunoSEQ multiplex PCR; TCRdb holds only in-frame clones, not every one. The repertoire includes more than 100,000 clones, over 75% of them detected once, and 10% to 15% sits in the top ten. Specimen: peripheral blood. These receptors were obtained from a human donor in a cohort sampled during active or convalescent COVID-19. CDR3s include the opening cysteine and the closing phenylalanine or tryptophan. A D gene is named only where the DNA matches it firmly. Clone size is shown for a subset of rows, as once, few, many or a class of expanded clone.

J,V,size,D,DNA,CDR3
TRBJ2-2,TRBV6-1,.,.,TGTGCCAGCAGTGAAGCGCTTGGAGGGGTTAACACCGGGGAGCTGTTTTTT,CASSEALGGVNTGELFF
TRBJ1-5,TRBV9,.,TRBD1,TGTGCCAGCAGCGCGGGGACAGGTAGCAATCAGCCCCAGCATTTT,CASSAGTGSNQPQHF
TRBJ1-2,TRBV7-9,few,TRBD1,TGTGCCAGCAGCCTGGGTCTAGACAGGGGGATTGGTGGCTACACCTTC,CASSLGLDRGIGGYTF
TRBJ2-3,TRBV10-3,few,.,TGTGCCATCAGTGAGTCGATGGCGGGGTCAAGGGATACGCAGTATTTT,CAISESMAGSRDTQYF
TRBJ2-5,TRBV6-1,once,.,TGTGCCAGCAGTGAAAGTCACAAAGAGACCCAGTACTTC,CASSESHKETQYF
TRBJ2-3,TRBV6-7,once,TRBD2,TGTGCCAGCCTCCGGGGGGAGAGCACAGATACGCAGTATTTT,CASLRGESTDTQYF
TRBJ2-7,TRBV6-5,.,.,TGTGCCAGCAGTTACCTAGCGGGGGACAGGGTCGAGCAGTACTTC,CASSYLAGDRVEQYF
TRBJ2-7,TRBV2,.,.,TGTGCCAGCAGTCAGACAACCTACGAGCAGTACTTC,CASSQTTYEQYF
TRBJ1-1,TRBV29-1,.,TRBD1,TGCAGCGCGGGACAGGGGGCGACTGAAGCTTTCTTT,CSAGQGATEAFF
TRBJ1-4,TRBV6-6,.,.,TGTGCCAGCAGTTACTCGGGGGGTGAGGAAAAACTGTTTTTT,CASSYSGGEEKLFF
TRBJ2-1,TRBV21-1,.,.,TGTGCCAGCAGCAAAGGGGAGAACAGGGGGGCCTACTCCTACAATGAGCAGTTCTTC,CASSKGENRGAYSYNEQFF
TRBJ1-2,TRBV19,.,.,TGTGCCAGTAGTACCATGGACAGCCAACTCTATGGCTACACCTTC,CASSTMDSQLYGYTF
TRBJ1-3,TRBV7-2,.,.,TGTGCCAGCCGGCTAGGTAGCGAAGGAAACACCATATATTTT,CASRLGSEGNTIYF
TRBJ2-1,TRBV4-2,.,TRBD2,TGTGCCAGCAGCCTAAGCCTAGCGGGGGTTCCGAGGTTCTTC,CASSLSLAGVPRFF
TRBJ2-5,TRBV30,.,TRBD2,TGTGCCTGGACCCGGGGGGGAGAGACCCAGTACTTC,CAWTRGGETQYF
TRBJ1-2,TRBV29-1,once,.,TGCAGCGTTGTTGAAGGGGTTGGCTATGGCTACACCTTC,CSVVEGVGYGYTF
TRBJ2-2,TRBV2,.,TRBD1,TGTGCCAGCAAAGTGAACAGGGGGATCGGGGAGCTGTTTTTT,CASKVNRGIGELFF
TRBJ1-1,TRBV29-1,.,.,TGCAGCGTTACCACCCCGGACGGACATAACACTGAAGCTTTCTTT,CSVTTPDGHNTEAFF
TRBJ1-5,TRBV5-1,.,TRBD1,TGCGCCAGCAGTTTTGACAGGGTGAGGGATGGCAATCAGCCCCAGCATTTT,CASSFDRVRDGNQPQHF
TRBJ1-1,TRBV25-1,.,.,TGTGCCAGCAGTGAATCAGGAAGCACTGAAGCTTTCTTT,CASSESGSTEAFF
TRBJ2-1,TRBV21-1,.,.,TGTGCCAGCAGCAAAGATGGACTAGCGGGGGTGAAGTCCTACAATGAGCAGTTCTTC,CASSKDGLAGVKSYNEQFF
TRBJ1-2,TRBV7-2,.,TRBD1,TGTGCCAGCAGCATTACCGGGACAGCTTATGGCTACACCTTC,CASSITGTAYGYTF
TRBJ2-2,TRBV19,few,TRBD2,TGTGCCAGTATGCGGGGGACGAACACCGGGGAGCTGTTTTTT,CASMRGTNTGELFF
TRBJ1-6,TRBV4-3,.,.,TGCGCCAGCAGCCAAGATAGCGCCCCTCGTTCACCCCTCCACTTT,CASSQDSAPRSPLHF
TRBJ1-1,TRBV5-4,.,.,TGTGCCAGCACCCGGGCGCAGGGGATGAACACTGAAGCTTTCTTT,CASTRAQGMNTEAFF
TRBJ2-7,TRBV1,.,.,TGCACCAGCAGCCAAGATGCAGCGTCCTACGAGCAGTACTTC,CTSSQDAASYEQYF
TRBJ1-4,TRBV5-1,.,.,TGCGCCAGCAGCTTGGTGTGGGGGCTAAATGAAAAACTGTTTTTT,CASSLVWGLNEKLFF
TRBJ2-3,TRBV11-3,once,TRBD2,TGTGCCAGCAGCTCCCCAGGGCAGGGAGGGGATACGCAGTATTTT,CASSSPGQGGDTQYF
TRBJ1-4,TRBV2,.,TRBD1,TGTGCCAGCAGAGGGGACAGTTATAATGAAAAACTGTTTTTT,CASRGDSYNEKLFF
TRBJ1-2,TRBV6-5,.,TRBD1,TGTGCCAGCAGTTCCTACGGGACAGACTATGGCTACACCTTC,CASSSYGTDYGYTF
TRBJ1-3,TRBV13,.,.,TGTGCCAGCAGCGTGGACAGAGTCTATGCTGGAAACACCATATATTTT,CASSVDRVYAGNTIYF
TRBJ1-1,TRBV29-1,once,.,TGCAGCGTCTCCTTGAACACTGAAGCTTTCTTT,CSVSLNTEAFF
TRBJ2-5,TRBV5-1,.,.,TGCGCCAGCAGCGCGGTCCAAGAGACCCAGTACTTC,CASSAVQETQYF
TRBJ1-6,TRBV19,.,.,TGTGCCAGTAACGGCGGTTATAATTCACCCCTCCACTTT,CASNGGYNSPLHF
TRBJ2-7,TRBV2,many,TRBD1,TGTGCCAGCAAAGGCCAGGGGGCCTACGAGCAGTACTTC,CASKGQGAYEQYF
TRBJ1-2,TRBV7-9,.,TRBD1,TGTGCCAGCAGCTCACAGGGGTTGGCTAACTATGGCTACACCTTC,CASSSQGLANYGYTF
TRBJ1-1,TRBV11-2,.,TRBD1,TGTGCCAGCAGCTCGGGACAGCAAACTGAAGCTTTCTTT,CASSSGQQTEAFF
TRBJ1-2,TRBV6-5,.,TRBD1,TGTGCCAGCAAAGACAGGGGCTGGTTCTATGGCTACACCTTC,CASKDRGWFYGYTF
TRBJ1-1,TRBV25-1,few,TRBD1,TGTGCCAGCAGTGCCCAGGGGGTGGAAGCTTTCTTT,CASSAQGVEAFF
TRBJ2-3,TRBV4-2,.,TRBD1,TGTGCCAGCAGACAAACCCCGGGACAGGGCTTTGATACGCAGTATTTT,CASRQTPGQGFDTQYF
TRBJ2-3,TRBV9,.,.,TGTGCCAGCAGCGTAGGGGCGAGTAGGGGAGATACGCAGTATTTT,CASSVGASRGDTQYF
TRBJ1-6,TRBV9,.,.,TGTGCCAGCAGCGTAGCCGGGGGGCGCGGGGATTCACCCCTCCACTTT,CASSVAGGRGDSPLHF
TRBJ1-6,TRBV6-5,.,.,TGTGCCAGCAGACAGGGAGTGAATTCACCCCTCCACTTT,CASRQGVNSPLHF
TRBJ2-7,TRBV4-1,.,TRBD2,TGCGCCAGCAGCCAAGCCCCCCTTCTAGCGGGGGCCACCTACGAGCAGTACTTC,CASSQAPLLAGATYEQYF
TRBJ1-5,TRBV30,few,.,TGTGCCTGGAGCCCAACGGGTGTGGGTAATCAGCCCCAGCATTTT,CAWSPTGVGNQPQHF
TRBJ1-1,TRBV9,.,.,TGTGCCAGCAGCGCTGGCCAGGGTGAAGCTTTCTTT,CASSAGQGEAFF
TRBJ1-2,TRBV19,.,TRBD1,TGTGCCAGTAGTAAACCGGGACAGGGTAACGGCGGCTACACCTTC,CASSKPGQGNGGYTF
TRBJ2-1,TRBV4-3,.,TRBD2,TGCGCCAGCAGTTTATCCGGGACTAGCAGTAGGAATGAGCAGTTCTTC,CASSLSGTSSRNEQFF
TRBJ2-2,TRBV7-6,.,TRBD2,TGTGCCAGCAGAGCGGGGGGCGGGAACACCGGGGAGCTGTTTTTT,CASRAGGGNTGELFF
TRBJ2-7,TRBV5-6,once,TRBD1,TGTGCCAGCAGTTCGATAGGGACAGAGATCTACGAGCAGTACTTC,CASSSIGTEIYEQYF
TRBJ2-7,TRBV10-3,once,TRBD1,TGTGCCATCAGGGACAGGGCGAAATCCTACGAGCAGTACTTC,CAIRDRAKSYEQYF
TRBJ2-7,TRBV7-2,.,TRBD1,TGTGCCAGCAGCCCCTCGGGACAGGGACGCGAGCAGTACTTC,CASSPSGQGREQYF
TRBJ2-3,TRBV4-2,.,.,TGTGCCAGCAGCCATATGCTAGCAGCAGATACGCAGTATTTT,CASSHMLAADTQYF